This T cell receptor (beta chain) appears in the sequencing data of a study of T cells in Graves' hyperthyroidism and ophthalmopathy. In the case of this clonotype: At one boundary the junction diverges from the germline segment, which might be a read error.

The study based diagnoses on clinical symptoms, serum thyroxine and TRAb, thyroid ultrasound and orbital computed tomography. CDR1 and CDR2 from the germline V gene are SGHTA and FQGNSA. The CDR3 is 13 amino acids. TCR beta CDR3 sequences were amplified from RNA transcripts. TCR CDR3 underwent first-round RT-PCR with the HTBI primer set. TCRdb analysed the multiplex PCR reads with MiXCR anew, one entry per CDR3 protein. The repertoire has fewer than 350,000 distinct CDR3 sequences, approximately 18% of them found once; the top ten carry about 16%. This TCR derives from a middle-aged woman with Graves' ophthalmopathy. V usage is TRBV7-2 and J usage is TRBJ2-7; possibly TRBD1 for D (5 bases). The sample taken for sequencing was blood. The DNA for the CDR3 is TGTGCCAGCATCTTAGGCCAGGGCTACGAGCAGTACTTC. Protein sequence: CASILGQGYEQYF.